The rows below give T cell receptor beta chains drawn from one sample of a study of blood T cell repertoires in COVID-19. TCRdb's copy holds only in-frame clones and misses some; the assay was immunoSEQ multiplex PCR. Of roughly 150,000 clones listed, about 88% are singletons. The sequenced material came from peripheral blood. The origin of the receptors is a woman older than 75 with acute or convalescent COVID-19. The conserved cysteine and the conserved F or W are not part of the CDR3 here. Size is omitted from some rows. Given values are once, few, many or a class for expanded clones.

clone_size	cdr3_length	v_call	j_call	cdr3_aa
.	13	TRBV9	TRBJ2-2	ASSVGPAETGELF
.	13	TRBV6-5	TRBJ1-2	ASSYSNREGNGYT
.	15	TRBV13	TRBJ2-3	ASSPGLAGGFTDTQY
.	13	TRBV7-9	TRBJ1-2	ASSSWTDTSNQVL
.	12	TRBV19	TRBJ1-1	ASSARGPDTEAF
.	10	TRBV19	TRBJ2-1	ASTRLPNEQF
.	13	TRBV5-5	TRBJ1-6	ASSLAAGRGSPLH
.	13	TRBV18	TRBJ1-5	ASPQRQEDNQPQH
.	14	TRBV28	TRBJ1-3	ASRSKKTALGNTIY
.	13	TRBV7-2	TRBJ2-2	ASSAQGGFSGELF
.	12	TRBV18	TRBJ2-7	ASNLAGGTYEQY
.	12	TRBV27	TRBJ2-2	ASSYRSNSGELF
.	12	TRBV5-6	TRBJ2-7	ASRARQGHYEQY
.	13	TRBV25-1	TRBJ2-5	ASSREGGYQETQY
.	14	TRBV10-3	TRBJ2-2	AARLAGGSRTGELF
.	15	TRBV19	TRBJ2-1	ASSSRAGGSSYNEQF
.	11	TRBV3-1/TRBV3-2	TRBJ1-3	ASRLQAGNTIY
.	16	TRBV4-1	TRBJ2-2	ASSQNSQGPLNTGELF
.	14	TRBV11-2	TRBJ2-2	ASSPDRPANTGELF
few	10	TRBV7-2	TRBJ1-1	ASSFGQGKAF
.	13	TRBV7-6	TRBJ1-6	ASSSTDRAGSPLH
.	16	TRBV5-1	TRBJ2-5	ASSQGTSGVPYQETQY
.	10	TRBV5-5	TRBJ2-7	ASSWDIYEQY
.	13	TRBV5-1	TRBJ2-7	ASSSPGQGNYEQY
few	9	TRBV28	TRBJ2-7	ASSQNYEQY
.	12	TRBV5-5	TRBJ2-7	ASSKDTGINEQY
many	11	TRBV9	TRBJ1-5	ASSQDSHQPQH
.	9	TRBV7-2	TRBJ2-7	ASSSLREQY
.	12	TRBV11-3	TRBJ1-5	ASVSHKCNQPQH
.	11	TRBV10-2	TRBJ2-7	ASSLTGVYEQY
.	13	TRBV2	TRBJ2-2	ASREGTSGNGELF
few	14	TRBV19	TRBJ2-4	ASSRGESRPKNIQY
.	12	TRBV6-5	TRBJ1-2	ASSPEQGLGGYT
.	15	TRBV6-1	TRBJ1-1	ASSAGTGSLLNTEAF
.	11	TRBV5-1	TRBJ1-2	ASSQDRGNGYT
.	13	TRBV18	TRBJ2-2	ASSLGQGNTGELF
.	12	TRBV3-1/TRBV3-2	TRBJ1-2	ASSQGGQGYGYT
.	13	TRBV7-6	TRBJ2-2	ASSSDRGGSGELF
.	13	TRBV6-1	TRBJ2-7	ASSESSGSSYEQY
.	16	TRBV11-3	TRBJ1-1	ASSLALGQEVMNTEAF
.	13	TRBV7-6	TRBJ1-1	ASSPGQGMNTEAF
.	12	TRBV25-1	TRBJ2-2	ASSDPGLWGELF
.	11	TRBV11-2	TRBJ2-7	ASSLVQTYEQY
once	12	TRBV5-1	TRBJ2-7	ASTAGTASYEQY
.	14	TRBV28	TRBJ2-7	ASSSRTSDISYEQY
.	11	TRBV19	TRBJ1-2	ASSTGQGYGYT
once	12	TRBV19	TRBJ1-4	ASSGMGAREKLF
.	11	TRBV28	TRBJ2-1	ASSLLPQDKQF
.	14	TRBV7-9	TRBJ1-3	ASSPRGGSYGNTIY
.	11	TRBV10-3	TRBJ2-2	AIGIQGPGELF
few	9	TRBV5-1	TRBJ2-5	ASSSQETQY
.	12	TRBV16	TRBJ1-5	ASSQGAGDQPQH
.	13	TRBV19	TRBJ2-5	ASSKGLAGQETQY
few	13	TRBV5-4	TRBJ2-3	ASSSKVRSTDTQY
once	12	TRBV5-6	TRBJ2-3	ASSPVGFGDTQY
.	11	TRBV30	TRBJ1-3	AWSAQEGNTIY
.	12	TRBV5-4	TRBJ2-7	ASSPQTSGRGQY
.	14	TRBV5-1	TRBJ2-5	ASSLDGQGVGGTQY